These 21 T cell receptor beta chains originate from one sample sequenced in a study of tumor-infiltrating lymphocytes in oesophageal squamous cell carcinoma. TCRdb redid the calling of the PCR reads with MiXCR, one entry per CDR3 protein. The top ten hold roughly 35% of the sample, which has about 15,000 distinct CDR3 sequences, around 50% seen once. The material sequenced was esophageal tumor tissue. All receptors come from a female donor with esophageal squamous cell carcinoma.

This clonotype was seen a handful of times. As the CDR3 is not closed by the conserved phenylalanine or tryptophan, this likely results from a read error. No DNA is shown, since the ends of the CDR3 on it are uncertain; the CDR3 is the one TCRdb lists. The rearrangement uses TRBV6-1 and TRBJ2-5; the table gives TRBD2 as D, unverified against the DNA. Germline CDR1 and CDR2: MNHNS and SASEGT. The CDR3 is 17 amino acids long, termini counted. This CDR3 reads CASNRGLAGVVEQYFGN.

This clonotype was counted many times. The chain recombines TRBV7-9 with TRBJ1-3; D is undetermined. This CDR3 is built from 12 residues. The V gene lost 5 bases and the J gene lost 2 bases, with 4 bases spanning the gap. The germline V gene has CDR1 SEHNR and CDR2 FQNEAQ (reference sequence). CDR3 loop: CASSPTGNTIYF. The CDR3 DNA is TGTGCCAGCAGCCCCACTGGAAACACCATATATTTT.

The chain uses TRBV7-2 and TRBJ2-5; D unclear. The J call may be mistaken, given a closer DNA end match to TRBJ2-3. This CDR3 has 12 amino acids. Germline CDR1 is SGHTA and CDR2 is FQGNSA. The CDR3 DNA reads TGTGCCAGCAGCTTAAACCGAGATACGCAGTATTTT. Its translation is CASSLNRDTQYF.

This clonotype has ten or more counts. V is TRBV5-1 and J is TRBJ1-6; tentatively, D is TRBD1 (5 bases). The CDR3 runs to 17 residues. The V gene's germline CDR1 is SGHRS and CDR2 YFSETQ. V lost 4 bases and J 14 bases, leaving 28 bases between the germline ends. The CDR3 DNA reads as TGCGCCAGCAGCGATGGGGCTCGACGAGAGGCCATGAGGGCCCTCCACTTT. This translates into CASSDGARREAMRALHF.

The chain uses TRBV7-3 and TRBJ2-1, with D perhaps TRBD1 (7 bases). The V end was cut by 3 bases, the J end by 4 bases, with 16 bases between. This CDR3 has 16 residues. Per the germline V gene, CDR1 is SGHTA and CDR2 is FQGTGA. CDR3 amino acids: CASSLAAGQLYNEQFF. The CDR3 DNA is TGTGCCAGCAGCTTGGCTGCGGGACAGCTTTACAATGAGCAGTTCTTC.

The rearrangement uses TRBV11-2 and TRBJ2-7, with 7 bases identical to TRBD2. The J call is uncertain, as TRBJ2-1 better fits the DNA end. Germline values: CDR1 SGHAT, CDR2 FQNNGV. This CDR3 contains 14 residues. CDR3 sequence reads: CASSWGGSQIEQFF. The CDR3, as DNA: TGTGCCAGCAGCTGGGGAGGGTCGCAGATTGAGCAGTTCTTC.

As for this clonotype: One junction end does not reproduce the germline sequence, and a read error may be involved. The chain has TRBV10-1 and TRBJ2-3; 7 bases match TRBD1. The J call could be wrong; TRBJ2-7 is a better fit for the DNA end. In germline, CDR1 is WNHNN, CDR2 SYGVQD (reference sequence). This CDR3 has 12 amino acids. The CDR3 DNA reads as TGTGCCAGCAGGGGGACATACAATGAGCAGTACTTC. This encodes CASRGTYNEQYF.

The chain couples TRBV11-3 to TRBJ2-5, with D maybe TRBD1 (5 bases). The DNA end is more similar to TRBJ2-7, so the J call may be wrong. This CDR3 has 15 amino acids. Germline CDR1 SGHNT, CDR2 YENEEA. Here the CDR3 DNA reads TGTGCCAGCAGCTTAGAGGCAGGGTTCCCCCTCGAGCAGTACTTC. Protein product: CASSLEAGFPLEQYF.

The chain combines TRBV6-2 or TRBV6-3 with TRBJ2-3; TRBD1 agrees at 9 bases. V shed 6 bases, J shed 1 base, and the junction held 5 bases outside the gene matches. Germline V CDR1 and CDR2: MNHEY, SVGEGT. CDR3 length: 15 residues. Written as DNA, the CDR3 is TGTGCCAGCAGCAAACGACAGGGGGGCACAGATACGCAGTATTTT. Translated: CASSKRQGGTDTQYF.

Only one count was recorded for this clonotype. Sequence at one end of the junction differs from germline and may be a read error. CDR3 sequence (DNA): TGTGCTAGCAGCTTAGCGGGGTTCAATGAGCAGTACTTC. Protein product: CASSLAGFNEQYF. The rearrangement links TRBV7-9 to TRBJ2-7; TRBD2 aligns across 8 bases. The CDR3 totals 13 residues. Germline V gene lookup returns CDR1 SEHNR and CDR2 FQNEAQ (reference sequence).

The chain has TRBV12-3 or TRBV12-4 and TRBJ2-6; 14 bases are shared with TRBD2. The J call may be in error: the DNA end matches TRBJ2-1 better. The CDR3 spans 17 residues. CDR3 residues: CASSPWTSGGPGNEQFF. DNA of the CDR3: TGTGCCAGCAGTCCTTGGACTAGCGGGGGGCCTGGTAATGAGCAGTTCTTC.

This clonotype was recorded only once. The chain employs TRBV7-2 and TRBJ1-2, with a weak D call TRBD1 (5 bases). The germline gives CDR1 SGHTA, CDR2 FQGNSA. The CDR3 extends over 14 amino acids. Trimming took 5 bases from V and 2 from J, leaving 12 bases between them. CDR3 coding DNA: TGTGCCAGCAGCCCGGGACGGATGAACTATGGCTACACCTTC. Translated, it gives CASSPGRMNYGYTF.

The CDR3 loop reads CASSSPWTSGSEEQYF. Here the CDR3 DNA reads TGTGCCAGCAGTTCCCCCTGGACTAGCGGGAGTGAGGAGCAGTACTTC. The chain combines TRBV28 with TRBJ2-7; 13 bases are shared with TRBD2. V shed 4 bases, J shed 7 bases, and the junction held 10 bases outside the gene matches. Germline lookup yields CDR1 MDHEN and CDR2 SYDVKM. The CDR3 is 16 amino acids.

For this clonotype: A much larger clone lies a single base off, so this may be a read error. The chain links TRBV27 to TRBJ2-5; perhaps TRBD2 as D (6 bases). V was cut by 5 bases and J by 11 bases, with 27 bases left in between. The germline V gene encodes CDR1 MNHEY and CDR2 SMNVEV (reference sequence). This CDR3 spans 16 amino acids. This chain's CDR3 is CASSIKGLIRYKEQYF. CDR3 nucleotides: TGTGCCAGCAGTATAAAGGGACTTATACGATACAAAGAGCAGTACTTC.

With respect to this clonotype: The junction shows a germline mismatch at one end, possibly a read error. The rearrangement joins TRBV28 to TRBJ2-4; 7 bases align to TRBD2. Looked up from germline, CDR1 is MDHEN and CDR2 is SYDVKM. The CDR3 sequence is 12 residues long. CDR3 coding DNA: TGTGCCAGCAGTCTCGGGGGGTCACCCCTCCACTTC. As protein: CASSLGGSPLHF.

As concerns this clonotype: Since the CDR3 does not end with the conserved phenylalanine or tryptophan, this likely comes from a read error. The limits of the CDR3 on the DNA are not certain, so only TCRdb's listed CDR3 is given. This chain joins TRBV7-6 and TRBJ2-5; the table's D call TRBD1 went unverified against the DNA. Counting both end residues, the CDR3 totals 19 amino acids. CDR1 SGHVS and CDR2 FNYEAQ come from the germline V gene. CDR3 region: CASSLVTGTGIPYEQYFGN.

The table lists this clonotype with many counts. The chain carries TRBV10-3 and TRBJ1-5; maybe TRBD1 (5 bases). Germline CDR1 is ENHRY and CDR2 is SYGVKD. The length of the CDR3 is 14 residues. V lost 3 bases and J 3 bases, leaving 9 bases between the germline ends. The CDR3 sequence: CAISDGAYNQPQHF. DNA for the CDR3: TGTGCCATCAGTGATGGGGCCTACAATCAGCCCCAGCATTTT.

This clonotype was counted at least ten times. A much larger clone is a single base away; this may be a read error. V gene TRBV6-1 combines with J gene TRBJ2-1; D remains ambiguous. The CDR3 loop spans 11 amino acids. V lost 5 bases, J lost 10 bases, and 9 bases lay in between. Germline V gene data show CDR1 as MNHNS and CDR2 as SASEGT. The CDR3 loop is CASSFTYEQFF. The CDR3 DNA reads TGTGCCAGCAGTTTTACCTACGAGCAGTTCTTC.

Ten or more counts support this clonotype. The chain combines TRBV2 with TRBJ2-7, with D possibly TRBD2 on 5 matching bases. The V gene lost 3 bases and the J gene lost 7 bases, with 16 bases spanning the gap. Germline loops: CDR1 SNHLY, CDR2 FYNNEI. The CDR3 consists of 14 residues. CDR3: CASSERPGKGEQYF. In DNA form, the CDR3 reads TGTGCCAGCAGTGAGAGGCCGGGGAAAGGGGAGCAGTACTTC.

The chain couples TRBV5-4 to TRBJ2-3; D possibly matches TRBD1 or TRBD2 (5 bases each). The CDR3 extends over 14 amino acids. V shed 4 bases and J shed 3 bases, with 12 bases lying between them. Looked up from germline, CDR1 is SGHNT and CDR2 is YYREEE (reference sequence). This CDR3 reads CASSRDGGTDTQYF. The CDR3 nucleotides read TGTGCCAGCAGCCGGGACGGTGGGACAGATACGCAGTATTTT.

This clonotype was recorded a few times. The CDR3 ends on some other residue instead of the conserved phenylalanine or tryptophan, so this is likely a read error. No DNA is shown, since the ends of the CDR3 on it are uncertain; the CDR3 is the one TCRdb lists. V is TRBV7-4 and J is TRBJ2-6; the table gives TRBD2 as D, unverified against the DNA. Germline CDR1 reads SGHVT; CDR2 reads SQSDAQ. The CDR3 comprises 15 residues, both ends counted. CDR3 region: CASSRRTSMRAVLRA.